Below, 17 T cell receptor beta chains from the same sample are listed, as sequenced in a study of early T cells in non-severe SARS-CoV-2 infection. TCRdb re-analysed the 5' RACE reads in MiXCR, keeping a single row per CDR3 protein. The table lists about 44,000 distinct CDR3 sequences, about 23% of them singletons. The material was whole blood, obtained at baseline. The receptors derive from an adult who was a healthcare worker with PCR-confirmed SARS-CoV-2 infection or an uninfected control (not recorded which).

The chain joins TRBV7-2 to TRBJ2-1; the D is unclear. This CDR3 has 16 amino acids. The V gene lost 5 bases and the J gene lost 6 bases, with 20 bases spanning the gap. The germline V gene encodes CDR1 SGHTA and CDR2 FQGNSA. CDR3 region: CASSPRLSWSPNEQFF. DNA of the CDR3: TGTGCCAGCAGCCCGCGACTCTCCTGGTCACCCAATGAGCAGTTCTTC.

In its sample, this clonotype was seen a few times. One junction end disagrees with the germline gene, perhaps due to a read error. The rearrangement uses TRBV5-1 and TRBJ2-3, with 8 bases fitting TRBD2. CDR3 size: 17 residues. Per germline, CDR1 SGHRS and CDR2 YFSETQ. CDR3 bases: TGTGCCAGCAGCTTGGGAGTTAGCGGGGTAGTGGCAGATACGCAGTATTTT. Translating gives CASSLGVSGVVADTQYF.

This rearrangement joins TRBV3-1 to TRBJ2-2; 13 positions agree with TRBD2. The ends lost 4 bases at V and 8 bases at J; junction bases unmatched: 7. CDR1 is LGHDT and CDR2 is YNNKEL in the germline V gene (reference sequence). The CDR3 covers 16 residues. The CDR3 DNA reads TGTGCCAGCAGCCGCGGACTAGCGGGGGCCGGAGGGGAGCTGTTTTTT. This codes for CASSRGLAGAGGELFF.

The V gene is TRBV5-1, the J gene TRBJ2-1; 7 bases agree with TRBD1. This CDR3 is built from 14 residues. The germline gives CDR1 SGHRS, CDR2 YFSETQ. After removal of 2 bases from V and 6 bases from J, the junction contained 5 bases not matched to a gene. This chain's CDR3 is CASSFTGAANEQFF. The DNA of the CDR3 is TGCGCCAGCAGCTTTACAGGGGCGGCCAATGAGCAGTTCTTC. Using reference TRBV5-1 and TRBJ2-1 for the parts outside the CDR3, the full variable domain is KAGVTQTPRYLIKTRGQQVTLSCSPISGHRSVSWYQQTPGQGLQFLFEYFSETQRNKGNFPGRFSGRQFSNSRSEMNVSTLELGDSALYLCASSFTGAANEQFFGPGTRLTVL.

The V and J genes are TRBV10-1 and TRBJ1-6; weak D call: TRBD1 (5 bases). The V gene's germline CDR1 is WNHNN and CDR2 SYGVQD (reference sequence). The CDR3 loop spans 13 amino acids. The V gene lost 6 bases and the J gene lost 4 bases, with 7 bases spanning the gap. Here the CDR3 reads CASSGGYNSPLHF. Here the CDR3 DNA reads TGCGCCAGCAGCGGGGGTTATAATTCACCCCTCCACTTT.

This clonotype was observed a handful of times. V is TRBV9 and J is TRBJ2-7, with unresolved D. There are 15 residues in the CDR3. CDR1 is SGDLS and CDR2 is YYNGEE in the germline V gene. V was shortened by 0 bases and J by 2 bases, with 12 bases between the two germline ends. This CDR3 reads CASSVASDTAYEQYF. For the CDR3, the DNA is TGTGCCAGCAGCGTAGCCTCCGACACCGCCTACGAGCAGTACTTC.

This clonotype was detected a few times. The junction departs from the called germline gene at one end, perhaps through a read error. CDR3 in DNA: TGTGCTAGCAGCACGCCTCGGACAGGGCGCCCCTACGAGCAGTACTTC. Translated: CASSTPRTGRPYEQYF. The V call is TRBV7-8, the J call TRBJ2-7, with 8 bases that match TRBD1. The CDR3 has 16 residues. Germline V CDR1 and CDR2: SGHVS, FQNEAQ.

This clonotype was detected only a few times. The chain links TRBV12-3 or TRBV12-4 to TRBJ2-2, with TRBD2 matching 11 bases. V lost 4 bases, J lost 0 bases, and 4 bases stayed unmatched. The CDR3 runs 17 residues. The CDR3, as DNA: TGTGCCAGCAGTTCCTTTAGCGGGGGGGCGAACACCGGGGAGCTGTTTTTT. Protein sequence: CASSSFSGGANTGELFF.

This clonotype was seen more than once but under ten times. The CDR3 loop reads CASSSPGQGLNTIYF. In nucleotides, the CDR3 is TGTGCCAGCAGTTCACCGGGACAGGGTCTAAACACCATATATTTT. The chain is built from TRBV6-6 and TRBJ1-3, with 9 positions matching TRBD1. Losses at the gene ends were 4 bases for V and 6 bases for J; bases not matched to a gene: 7. CDR3 size: 15 residues. Germline V gene data show CDR1 as MNHNY and CDR2 as SVGAGI (reference sequence).

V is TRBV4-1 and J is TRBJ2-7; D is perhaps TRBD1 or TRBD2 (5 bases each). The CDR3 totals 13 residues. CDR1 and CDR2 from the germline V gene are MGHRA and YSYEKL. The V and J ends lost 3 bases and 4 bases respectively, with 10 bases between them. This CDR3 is CASSQIEGYEQYF. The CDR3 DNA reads TGCGCCAGCAGCCAGATTGAGGGGTACGAGCAGTACTTC.

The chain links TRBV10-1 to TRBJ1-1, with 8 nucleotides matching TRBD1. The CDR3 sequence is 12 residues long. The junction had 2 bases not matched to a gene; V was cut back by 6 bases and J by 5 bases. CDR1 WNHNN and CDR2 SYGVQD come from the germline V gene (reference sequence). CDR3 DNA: TGCGCCAGCAGGGGGACAGGTACTGAAGCTTTCTTT. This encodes CASRGTGTEAFF.

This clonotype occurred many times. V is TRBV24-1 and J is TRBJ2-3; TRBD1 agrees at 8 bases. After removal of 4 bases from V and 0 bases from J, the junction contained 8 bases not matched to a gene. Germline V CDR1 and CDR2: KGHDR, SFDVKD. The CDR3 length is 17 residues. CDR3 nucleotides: TGTGCCACCAGTGACCCGGCTCGACAGGGGAGCACAGATACGCAGTATTTT. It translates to CATSDPARQGSTDTQYF.

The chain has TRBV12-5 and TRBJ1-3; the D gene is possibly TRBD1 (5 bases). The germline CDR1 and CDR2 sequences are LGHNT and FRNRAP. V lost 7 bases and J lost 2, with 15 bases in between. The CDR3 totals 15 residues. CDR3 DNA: TGTGCTAGTGACCTCGGCGGGGGAACTGGAAACACCATATATTTT. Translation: CASDLGGGTGNTIYF. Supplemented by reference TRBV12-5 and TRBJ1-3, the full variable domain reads DARVTQTPRHKVTEMGQEVTMRCQPILGHNTVFWYRQTMMQGLELLAYFRNRAPLDDSGMPKDRFSAEMPDATLATLKIQPSEPRDSAVYFCASDLGGGTGNTIYFGEGSWLTVV.

CDR3 DNA: TGCGCCAGCAGCTTGCCCAGAGGGGATACGCAGTATTTT. It specifies CASSLPRGDTQYF. The V gene is TRBV5-1, the J gene TRBJ2-3, with a possible D match to TRBD2 (5 bases). This CDR3 spans 13 amino acids. CDR1 is SGHRS, CDR2 YFSETQ, per germline. Trimming removed 1 base at V and 6 bases at J, with 9 bases between.

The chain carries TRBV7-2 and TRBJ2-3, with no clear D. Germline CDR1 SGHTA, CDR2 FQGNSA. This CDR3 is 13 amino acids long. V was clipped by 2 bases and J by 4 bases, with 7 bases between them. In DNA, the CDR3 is TGTGCCAGCAGCTTAAACAGTCCAGATACGCAGTATTTT. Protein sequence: CASSLNSPDTQYF.

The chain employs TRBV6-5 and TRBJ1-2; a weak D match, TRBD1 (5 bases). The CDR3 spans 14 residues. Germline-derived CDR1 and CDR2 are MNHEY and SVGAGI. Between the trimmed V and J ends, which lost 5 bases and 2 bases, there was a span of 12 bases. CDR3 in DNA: TGTGCCAGCAGTACCACCTCAGGGAACTATGGCTACACCTTC. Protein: CASSTTSGNYGYTF.

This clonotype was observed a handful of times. The CDR3 DNA reads TGCGCCAGCAGCCAAGTGGAGTCCTACGAGCAGTACTTC. This translates into CASSQVESYEQYF. The chain combines TRBV4-1 with TRBJ2-7; D remains unclear. The CDR3 consists of 13 residues. CDR1 is MGHRA, CDR2 YSYEKL, per germline. The V and J ends lost 1 base and 1 base respectively, with 5 bases between them.